In this sample, the clone carrying this T cell receptor beta chain turned up many times. Its antigen is undetermined. Quantitative barcoded 5'-RACE was used to prepare TCR beta libraries. TCRdb independently ran MiXCR on the 5' RACE reads; one entry per CDR3 protein. The data show approximately 180,000 distinct CDR3 sequences, about 20% seen once. This CDR3 has 18 amino acids. The V segment lost 2 bases and the J segment 5 bases; nucleotides outside the gene matches: 17. The data are from a study of CD8 T cells in ankylosing spondylitis. Study-level results: Seemingly characteristic of ankylosing spondylitis blood was a TCR beta motif consisting of several highly homologous variants.

The TCR was taken from a male donor between 5 and 35 years old with ankylosing spondylitis or in good health (not recorded which). Sequenced input: blood, either unsorted or a sorted T cell fraction (not recorded which). V usage is TRBV12-3 or TRBV12-4 and J usage is TRBJ2-5; 7 nucleotides line up with TRBD2. The CDR3 here is CASSLMREGQNLRETQYF. The CDR3, as DNA: TGTGCCAGCAGTTTAATGAGGGAGGGCCAGAACCTTCGGGAGACCCAGTACTTC.